This TCR beta chain was retrieved from a study of T cell repertoires in cytomegalovirus infection. V was trimmed by 5 bases and J by 3 bases, leaving 14 bases between them. The CDR3 runs to 15 residues. Concerning this clonotype itself: Antigen: not known.

TCRdb independently ran MiXCR on the reads; one entry per CDR3 protein. This sample carries some 920,000 distinct CDR3 sequences, 31% of them seen once, and the ten largest clones take 11% to 15%. The chain employs TRBV12-3 or TRBV12-4 and TRBJ1-5; D is unresolved. This sequence was found in a human donor in good health (CMV status not recorded). Some clones in this sample may be carry-over from other donors' samples. Here the sequenced sample was cultured CD8+ T cells from PBMCs, taken from culture after CMV antigen stimulation. CDR3 amino acids: CASSPRGRANQPQHF. DNA for the CDR3: TGTGCCAGCAGTCCCAGAGGAAGGGCCAATCAGCCCCAGCATTTT.